This T cell receptor (beta chain) comes out of a study of T cell changes during pregnancy in multiple sclerosis. Sequenced by immunoSEQ multiplex PCR; TCRdb stores in-frame clones only, minus some. Here the sample spans fewer than 45,000 clones, about nine tenths being singletons. The clonotype comes from a female donor in good health, enrolled as a control in a pregnancy study. Sequencing used CD4+ T cells from peripheral blood mononuclear cells, obtained in the second trimester of pregnancy.

The CDR3 region has the DNA TGCGCCAGCAGCTTGGCGGGGACTGACTCTGGAAACACCATATATTTT. It yields the protein CASSLAGTDSGNTIYF. This chain links TRBV5-1 with TRBJ1-3; D perhaps matches TRBD1 (5 bases). V lost 0 bases, J lost 0 bases, and 10 bases lay in between. The CDR3 is made up of 16 amino acids. Germline V gene data show CDR1 as SGHRS and CDR2 as YFSETQ.